This T cell receptor beta chain was observed in a study of B cell selection in AIRE deficiency. Points from the study as a whole: Of some 3,700 shared Treg TCRbeta sequences, 31.6% were healthy-donor-only and 9.3% patient-only. About a third of healthy-donor shared Treg TCRbeta sequences appeared in patient Tconv cells. In TCRBV usage, CDR3 length and diversity, patient Tconv and Treg cells matched healthy donors.

V was shortened by 5 bases and J by 11 bases, with 15 bases between the two germline ends. This CDR3 has 12 amino acids. In germline, CDR1 is SGHTA, CDR2 FQGNSA. Here immunoSEQ multiplex PCR was the method, and the copy in TCRdb shows in-frame clones only, minus some. The top ten hold 0.2% of the sample, which has fewer than 30,000 clones, roughly 96% seen once. CD4+CD127+ cells were sorted as the conventional CD4 T cells. As regards this clone: What it binds is unknown.

V usage is TRBV7-2 and J usage is TRBJ1-1; a weak D match, TRBD1 (5 bases). This TCR derives from a human donor with AIRE deficiency. Sequencing was performed on conventional CD4+ T cells sorted from PBMCs. This CDR3 is CASSLRGRGAFF. The CDR3 bases are TGTGCCAGCAGCCTCAGAGGGAGGGGCGCTTTCTTT.